Listed below are T cell receptor beta chains from one sample, sequenced in a study of T cell responses to AZD1222 COVID-19 vaccine. Profiled with immunoSEQ multiplex PCR; TCRdb holds only in-frame clones, not every one. This sample carries about 85,000 clones, 80% to 90% of them seen once, and the ten largest clones take approximately 15%. The sample in question was peripheral blood, obtained on day 0 of AZD1222 vaccination. The receptor set was obtained from an adult in good health. Both conserved end residues are part of each CDR3. D genes are given only for firm matches. A clone size is listed for some rows: how often the clone was seen (once, few, many), or a class if it is expanded.

V	J	size	D	CDR3	DNA
TRBV4-1	TRBJ1-1	-	-	CASSPPGVGGTEAFF	TGCGCCAGCAGCCCACCTGGTGTGGGAGGCACTGAAGCTTTCTTT
TRBV15	TRBJ1-3	-	-	CATSRDFGRSSGNTIYF	TGTGCCACCAGCAGAGATTTTGGCAGGTCCTCTGGAAACACCATATATTTT
TRBV21-1	TRBJ2-7	-	-	CASRNPRETSYEQYF	TGTGCCAGCCGAAACCCCAGGGAGACATCCTACGAGCAGTACTTC
TRBV9	TRBJ2-7	-	TRBD2	CASSVGGVSSGKSYEQYF	TGTGCCAGCAGCGTAGGTGGAGTGAGTAGCGGGAAATCCTACGAGCAGTACTTC
TRBV6-2/TRBV6-3	TRBJ2-3	-	-	CASSLTDTQYF	TGTGCCAGCAGTTTAACAGATACGCAGTATTTT
TRBV3-1/TRBV3-2	TRBJ2-1	-	-	CASSSAVRYNEQFF	TGTGCCAGCAGCTCCGCTGTCAGGTACAATGAGCAGTTCTTC
TRBV6-1	TRBJ2-3	-	-	CASSGLGRPTAADTQYF	TGTGCCAGCAGTGGACTCGGACGGCCCACAGCGGCTGATACGCAGTATTTT
TRBV28	TRBJ1-4	-	-	CASSSSSEGGDNEKLFF	TGTGCCAGCAGTTCCAGTTCTGAGGGGGGCGATAATGAAAAACTGTTTTTT
TRBV11-2	TRBJ2-7	-	-	CASTPTGGSYEQYF	TGTGCCAGCACCCCGACTGGAGGCTCCTACGAGCAGTACTTC
TRBV2	TRBJ1-4	-	TRBD1	CASSKDRAEKLFF	TGTGCCAGCAGTAAGGACAGGGCGGAAAAACTGTTTTTT
TRBV29-1	TRBJ1-1	-	-	CSVIPWNTEAFF	TGCAGTGTGATTCCGTGGAACACTGAAGCTTTCTTT
TRBV9	TRBJ2-3	-	TRBD2	CASSVEAGGDTQYF	TGTGCCAGCAGCGTAGAAGCGGGAGGAGATACGCAGTATTTT
TRBV5-1	TRBJ1-2	-	-	CASSLNTAYYGYTF	TGCGCCAGCAGCTTAAACACAGCGTACTATGGCTACACCTTC
TRBV7-8	TRBJ2-1	-	TRBD2	CASSEPRRQSGNSYNEQFF	TGTGCCAGCAGCGAACCTCGTCGCCAGAGCGGGAACTCCTACAATGAGCAGTTCTTC
TRBV27	TRBJ2-7	-	TRBD1	CASSWRTGPSYEQYF	TGTGCCAGCAGTTGGCGGACAGGGCCGTCCTACGAGCAGTACTTC
TRBV9	TRBJ1-6	-	TRBD1	CASSPRQGGNSPLHF	TGTGCCAGCAGCCCGCGACAGGGCGGGAATTCACCCCTCCACTTT
TRBV27	TRBJ2-7	-	-	CASSLTGKSYEQYF	TGTGCCAGCAGTTTAACGGGAAAGTCCTACGAGCAGTACTTC
TRBV19	TRBJ1-4	-	-	CASSRTDRTNEKLFF	TGTGCCAGTAGTAGGACTGACAGGACTAATGAAAAACTGTTTTTT
TRBV5-6	TRBJ1-1	-	-	CASSLYGQNTEAFF	TGTGCCAGCAGCTTGTACGGCCAGAACACTGAAGCTTTCTTT
TRBV3-1/TRBV3-2	TRBJ2-1	medium-sized	-	CASSQGNTASGGYEQFF	TGTGCCAGCAGCCAAGGAAATACCGCAAGTGGGGGTTATGAGCAGTTCTTC
TRBV2	TRBJ2-7	-	-	CASSPIYEQYF	TGTGCCAGCAGCCCCATATACGAGCAGTACTTC
TRBV18	TRBJ1-3	-	TRBD1	CASSKQGRSGNTIYF	TGTGCCAGCTCGAAACAGGGGAGGTCTGGAAACACCATATATTTT
TRBV15	TRBJ2-4	-	-	CATSRDAGSGKNIQYF	TGTGCCACCAGCAGAGATGCCGGGAGCGGCAAAAACATTCAGTACTTC
TRBV9	TRBJ2-1	-	-	CASSQSSTSSYNEQFF	TGTGCCAGCAGCCAATCCAGTACGAGCTCCTACAATGAGCAGTTCTTC
TRBV28	TRBJ2-1	-	-	CASRSYRVNEQFF	TGTGCCAGTAGGTCGTACAGGGTCAATGAGCAGTTCTTC
TRBV10-3	TRBJ1-2	-	-	CAISAGLFGGYTF	TGTGCCATCAGTGCCGGTCTTTTTGGGGGCTACACCTTC
TRBV19	TRBJ1-2	-	TRBD1	CASSRTGHDYGYTF	TGTGCCAGTAGTAGGACAGGGCACGACTATGGCTACACCTTC
TRBV3-1/TRBV3-2	TRBJ1-1	-	-	CASSQEPGRAFF	TGTGCCAGCAGCCAAGAGCCAGGGAGGGCTTTCTTT
TRBV3-1/TRBV3-2	TRBJ2-2	-	-	CASSHNTGELFF	TGTGCCAGCAGCCACAACACCGGGGAGCTGTTTTTT
TRBV4-1	TRBJ2-3	-	TRBD2	CASSQTGGSDTQYF	TGCGCCAGCAGCCAAACGGGAGGCTCAGATACGCAGTATTTT
TRBV5-6	TRBJ1-2	-	-	CASSLAPEGYSYTF	TGTGCCAGCAGCTTGGCCCCGGAGGGATATAGCTACACCTTC
TRBV24-1	TRBJ2-3	-	TRBD2	CATSDPGLAGGSTDTQYF	TGTGCCACCAGTGACCCGGGACTAGCGGGCGGTTCCACAGATACGCAGTATTTT
TRBV12-3/TRBV12-4	TRBJ1-1	-	-	CASSFPSTEAFF	TGTGCCAGCAGTTTTCCCTCTACTGAAGCTTTCTTT
TRBV19	TRBJ1-1	once	-	CASSPLTGNTEAFF	TGTGCCAGTAGTCCCCTGACAGGGAACACTGAAGCTTTCTTT
TRBV19	TRBJ1-5	-	-	CASRAAGAVYQPQHF	TGTGCCAGTAGGGCGGCGGGGGCGGTCTACCAGCCCCAGCATTTT
TRBV5-1	TRBJ2-1	-	-	CASSLDPGERNEQFF	TGCGCCAGCAGCTTGGATCCGGGAGAGAGGAATGAGCAGTTCTTC
TRBV10-3	TRBJ2-2	-	-	CAISEGSGGGELFF	TGTGCCATCAGTGAGGGTAGCGGAGGGGGGGAGCTGTTTTTT
TRBV28	TRBJ1-6	-	TRBD1	CASSDRANSPLHF	TGTGCCAGCAGCGACAGGGCTAATTCACCCCTCCACTTT
TRBV12-3/TRBV12-4	TRBJ1-5	-	-	CASTHSVRQPQHF	TGTGCCAGCACCCACTCCGTGCGGCAGCCCCAGCATTTT
TRBV9	TRBJ1-2	-	-	CASSVASGSSNYGYTF	TGTGCCAGCAGCGTAGCTTCAGGGAGCAGTAACTATGGCTACACCTTC
TRBV24-1	TRBJ1-5	once	TRBD1	CATGQGGQPQHF	TGTGCCACCGGACAGGGAGGTCAGCCCCAGCATTTT
TRBV11-1	TRBJ2-5	-	-	CASSLSARRQETQYF	TGTGCCAGCAGCTTATCAGCCCGGCGGCAAGAGACCCAGTACTTC
TRBV24-1	TRBJ2-3	-	-	CATSEPGALRTDTQYF	TGTGCCACCAGTGAGCCGGGAGCGCTGAGGACAGATACGCAGTATTTT
TRBV30	TRBJ1-2	-	-	CAWRTPRVDRSNYGYTF	TGTGCCTGGAGGACCCCCCGGGTGGATAGATCTAACTATGGCTACACCTTC
TRBV19	TRBJ1-5	-	-	CASSIGQGINQPQHF	TGTGCCAGTAGTATTGGGCAGGGGATTAATCAGCCCCAGCATTTT